This paragraph covers one T cell receptor beta chain sequence. Its antigen is unidentified. Looked up from germline, CDR1 is MNHNY and CDR2 is SVGAGI (reference sequence). CDR3 length equals 14 residues. V shed 4 bases and J 3 bases; nucleotides not matched to a gene: 6. This entry comes from a study of OX40 agonist ivuxolimab in advanced cancers. Study-level results: Expanded clones belonging to CD8+ T cells outnumbered, on average, those of CD4+.

Only in-frame clones appear in the TCRdb table, and some are missing; sequencing was by immunoSEQ multiplex PCR. Among 60,000 or so clones listed, 87% were seen once. V usage is TRBV6-6 and J usage is TRBJ2-7; 7 bases align to TRBD1. The receptor comes from an adult with an advanced solid tumor such as melanoma, head and neck, liver or kidney cancer. The starting material was CD4+ or CD8+ T cells sorted from blood, obtained in a trial of the OX40 agonist ivuxolimab. The CDR3 DNA is TGTGCCAGCAGTTCGCCGACAGGGAGCTACGAGCAGTACTTC. Protein sequence: CASSSPTGSYEQYF.